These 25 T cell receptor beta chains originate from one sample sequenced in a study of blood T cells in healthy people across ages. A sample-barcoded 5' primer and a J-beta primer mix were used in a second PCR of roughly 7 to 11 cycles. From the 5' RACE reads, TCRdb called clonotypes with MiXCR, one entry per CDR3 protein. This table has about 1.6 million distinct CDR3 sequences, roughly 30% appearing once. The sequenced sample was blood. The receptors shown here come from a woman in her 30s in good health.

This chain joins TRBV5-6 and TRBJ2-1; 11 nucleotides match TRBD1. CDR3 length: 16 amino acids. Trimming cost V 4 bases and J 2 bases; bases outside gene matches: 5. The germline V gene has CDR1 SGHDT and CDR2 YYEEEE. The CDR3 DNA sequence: TGTGCCAGCAGCACCGGGACAGGGGGTACCTACAATGAGCAGTTCTTC. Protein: CASSTGTGGTYNEQFF. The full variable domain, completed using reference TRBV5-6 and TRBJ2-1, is DAGVTQSPTHLIKTRGQQVTLRCSPKSGHDTVSWYQQALGQGPQFIFQYYEEEERQRGNFPDRFSGHQFPNYSSELNVNALLLGDSALYLCASSTGTGGTYNEQFFGPGTRLTVL.

The CDR3 protein is CASVASGGARTDTQYF. The CDR3 DNA sequence: TGCGCCAGTGTGGCTAGCGGGGGGGCCAGGACAGATACGCAGTATTTT. This chain connects TRBV10-2 to TRBJ2-3, with 12 bases identical to TRBD2. The CDR3 is made up of 16 amino acids. The germline V gene encodes CDR1 WSHSY and CDR2 SAAADI. The ends lost 9 bases at V and 3 bases at J; junction bases unmatched: 10.

The CDR3 DNA sequence: TGCGCCAGCAGCCCGGTCGGACAGGGAACCGGGGAGCTGTTTTTT. This codes for CASSPVGQGTGELFF. The gene calls are TRBV5-1 and TRBJ2-2; 8 bases fit TRBD1. Germline V gene data show CDR1 as SGHRS and CDR2 as YFSETQ. CDR3 size: 15 residues. The ends lost 4 bases at V and 5 bases at J; junction bases unmatched: 7. Looking up the rest from reference TRBV5-1 and TRBJ2-2 gives the full variable domain: KAGVTQTPRYLIKTRGQQVTLSCSPISGHRSVSWYQQTPGQGLQFLFEYFSETQRNKGNFPGRFSGRQFSNSRSEMNVSTLELGDSALYLCASSPVGQGTGELFFGEGSRLTVL.

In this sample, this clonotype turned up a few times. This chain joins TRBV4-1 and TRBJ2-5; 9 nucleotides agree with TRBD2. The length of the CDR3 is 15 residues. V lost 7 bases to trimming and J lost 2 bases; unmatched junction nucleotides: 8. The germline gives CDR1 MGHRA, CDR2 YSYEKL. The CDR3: CASKKRLAVQETQYF. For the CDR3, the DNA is TGCGCCAGCAAAAAAAGACTAGCGGTGCAAGAGACCCAGTACTTC.

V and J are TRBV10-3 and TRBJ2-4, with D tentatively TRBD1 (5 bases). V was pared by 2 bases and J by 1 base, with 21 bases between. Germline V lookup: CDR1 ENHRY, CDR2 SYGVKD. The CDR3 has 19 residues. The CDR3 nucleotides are TGTGCCATCAGTGAGAGACAGATGGCGCCCAGGATGGCCAAAAACATTCAGTACTTC. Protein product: CAISERQMAPRMAKNIQYF.

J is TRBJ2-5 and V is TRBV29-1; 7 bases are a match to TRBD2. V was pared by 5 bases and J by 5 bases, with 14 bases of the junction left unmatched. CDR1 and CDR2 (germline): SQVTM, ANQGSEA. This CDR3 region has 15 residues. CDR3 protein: CSVLGGRDSRETQYF. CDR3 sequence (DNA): TGCAGCGTTCTCGGAGGGAGGGACTCGAGGGAGACCCAGTACTTC.

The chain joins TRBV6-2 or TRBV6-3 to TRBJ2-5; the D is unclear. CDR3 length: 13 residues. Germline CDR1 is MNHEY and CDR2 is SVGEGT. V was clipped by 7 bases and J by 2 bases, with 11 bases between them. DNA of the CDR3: TGTGCCAGCAATCCCGGTTATCAAGAGACCCAGTACTTC. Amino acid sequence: CASNPGYQETQYF.

CDR3 in DNA: TGTGCCAGCAGCAAACAGGGACCCTCCTACAATGAGCAGTTCTTC. Translated, it gives CASSKQGPSYNEQFF. The chain employs TRBV21-1 and TRBJ2-1; the table's D call, TRBD1, has no DNA check behind it. TRBV21-1 is a pseudogene segment. CDR3 length: 15 residues.

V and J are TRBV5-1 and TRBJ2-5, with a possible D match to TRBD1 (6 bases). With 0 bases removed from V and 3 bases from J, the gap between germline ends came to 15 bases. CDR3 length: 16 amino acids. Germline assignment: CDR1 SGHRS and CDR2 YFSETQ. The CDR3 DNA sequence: TGCGCCAGCAGCTTGGAGGGCAGGGGTTTAAAAGAGACCCAGTACTTC. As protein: CASSLEGRGLKETQYF.

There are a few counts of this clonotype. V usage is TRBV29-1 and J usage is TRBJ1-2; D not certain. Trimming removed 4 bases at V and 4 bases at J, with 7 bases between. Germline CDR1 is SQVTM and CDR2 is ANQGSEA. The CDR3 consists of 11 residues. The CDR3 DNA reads TGCAGCGTTGTGGTGGGCTATGGCTACACCTTC. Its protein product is CSVVVGYGYTF.

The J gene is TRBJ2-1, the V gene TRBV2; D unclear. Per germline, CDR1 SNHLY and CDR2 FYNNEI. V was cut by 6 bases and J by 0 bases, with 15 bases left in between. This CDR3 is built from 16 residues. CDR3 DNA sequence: TGTGCCAGCAGGCTCCGGTCTTCGGGCTCCTACAATGAGCAGTTCTTC. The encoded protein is CASRLRSSGSYNEQFF. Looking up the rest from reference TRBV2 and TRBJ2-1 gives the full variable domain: EPEVTQTPSHQVTQMGQEVILRCVPISNHLYFYWYRQILGQKVEFLVSFYNNEISEKSEIFDDQFSVERPDGSNFTLKIRSTKLEDSAMYFCASRLRSSGSYNEQFFGPGTRLTVL.

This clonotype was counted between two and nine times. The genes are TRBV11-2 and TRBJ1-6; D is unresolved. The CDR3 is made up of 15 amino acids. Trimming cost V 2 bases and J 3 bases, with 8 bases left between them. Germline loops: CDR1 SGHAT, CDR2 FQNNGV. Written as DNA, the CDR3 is TGTGCCAGCAGCTTAACCGACGACTATAATTCACCCCTCCACTTT. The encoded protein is CASSLTDDYNSPLHF.

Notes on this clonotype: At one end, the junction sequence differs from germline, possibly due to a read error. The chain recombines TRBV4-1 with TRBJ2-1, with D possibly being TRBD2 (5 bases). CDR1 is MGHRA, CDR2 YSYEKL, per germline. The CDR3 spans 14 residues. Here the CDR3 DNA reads TGTGCCAGCAGCCTCCCACTAGGTACCAATGAGCAGTTCTTC. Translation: CASSLPLGTNEQFF.

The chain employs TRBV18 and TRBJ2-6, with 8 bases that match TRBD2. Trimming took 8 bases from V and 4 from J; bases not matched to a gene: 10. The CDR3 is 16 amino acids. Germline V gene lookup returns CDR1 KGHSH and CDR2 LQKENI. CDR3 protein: CASLTRGGSGANVLTF. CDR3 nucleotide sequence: TGTGCCAGCCTCACCCGGGGGGGCTCCGGGGCCAACGTCCTGACTTTC. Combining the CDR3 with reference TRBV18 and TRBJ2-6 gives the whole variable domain NAGVMQNPRHLVRRRGQEARLRCSPMKGHSHVYWYRQLPEEGLKFMVYLQKENIIDESGMPKERFSAEFPKEGPSILRIQQVVRGDSAAYFCASLTRGGSGANVLTFGAGSRLTVL.

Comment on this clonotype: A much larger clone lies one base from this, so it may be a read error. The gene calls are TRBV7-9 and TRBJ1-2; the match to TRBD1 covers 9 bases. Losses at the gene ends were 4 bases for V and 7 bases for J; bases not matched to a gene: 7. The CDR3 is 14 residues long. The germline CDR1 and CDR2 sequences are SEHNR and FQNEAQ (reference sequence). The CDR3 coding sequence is TGTGCCAGCAGCTGGTCGGACAGGGGTGGTGGCTACACCTTC. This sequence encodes CASSWSDRGGGYTF.

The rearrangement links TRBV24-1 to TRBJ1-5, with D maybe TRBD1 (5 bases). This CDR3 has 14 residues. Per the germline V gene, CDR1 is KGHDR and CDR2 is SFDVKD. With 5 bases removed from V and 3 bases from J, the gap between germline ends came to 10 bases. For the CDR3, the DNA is TGTGCCACCAGTGGGCAGGGTTTCAATCAGCCCCAGCATTTT. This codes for CATSGQGFNQPQHF.

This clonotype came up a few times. The CDR3 coding sequence is TGTGCCAGCAACAACCGACAGTCCTCTTATAATTCACCCCTCCACTTT. This translates into CASNNRQSSYNSPLHF. The chain combines TRBV6-1 with TRBJ1-6; tentatively, D is TRBD1 (5 bases). Germline CDR1 reads MNHNS; CDR2 reads SASEGT. This CDR3 is 16 amino acids long. V lost 7 bases to trimming and J lost 4 bases, with 17 bases between them.

CDR3 protein: CASSRLRGSSYNEQFF. The CDR3 coding sequence is TGTGCCAGCAGCCGCCTGCGGGGGAGCTCCTACAATGAGCAGTTCTTC. V is TRBV7-2 and J is TRBJ2-1, with 7 bases matching TRBD2. Trimming removed 5 bases from V and 0 bases from J; junction bases left unmatched: 7. The CDR3 runs to 16 residues. Germline CDR1 and CDR2: SGHTA and FQGNSA.

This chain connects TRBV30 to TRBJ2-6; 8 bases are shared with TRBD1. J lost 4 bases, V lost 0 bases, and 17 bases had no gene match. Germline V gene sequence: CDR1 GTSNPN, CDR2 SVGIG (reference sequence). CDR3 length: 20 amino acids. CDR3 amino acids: CAWSVRQGAAVVWGANVLTF. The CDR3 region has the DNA TGTGCCTGGAGTGTACGCCAGGGGGCCGCCGTGGTTTGGGGGGCCAACGTCCTGACTTTC.

The CDR3 nucleotides are TGTGCCAGCAGCCAAGAGGGGGGACCCATCTACGAGCAGTACTTC. Amino acids: CASSQEGGPIYEQYF. The V gene is TRBV3-1, the J gene TRBJ2-5, with a possible D match to TRBD2 (6 bases). The DNA end is more similar to TRBJ2-7, so the J call may be wrong. This CDR3 spans 15 amino acids. Germline V gene sequence: CDR1 LGHDT, CDR2 YNNKEL (reference sequence).

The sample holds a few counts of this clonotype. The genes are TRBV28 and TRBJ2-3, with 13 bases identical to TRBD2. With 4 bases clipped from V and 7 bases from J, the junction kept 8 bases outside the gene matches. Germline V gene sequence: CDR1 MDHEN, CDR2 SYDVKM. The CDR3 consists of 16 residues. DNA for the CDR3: TGTGCCAGCAGTTCTGGACTAGCGGGAGTAGGATATACGCAGTATTTT. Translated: CASSSGLAGVGYTQYF.

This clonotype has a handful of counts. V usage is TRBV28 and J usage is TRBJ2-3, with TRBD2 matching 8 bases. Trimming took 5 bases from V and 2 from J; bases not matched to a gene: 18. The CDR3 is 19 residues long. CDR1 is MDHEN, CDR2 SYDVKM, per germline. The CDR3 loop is CASSPIGGWREVSTDTQYF. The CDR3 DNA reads TGTGCCAGCAGTCCCATTGGCGGGTGGCGGGAGGTATCCACAGATACGCAGTATTTT.

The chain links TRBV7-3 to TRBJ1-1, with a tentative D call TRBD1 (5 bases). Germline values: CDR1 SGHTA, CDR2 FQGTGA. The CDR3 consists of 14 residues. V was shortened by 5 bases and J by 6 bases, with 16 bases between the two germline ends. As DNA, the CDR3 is TGTGCCAGCAGCCCGGGACTCCCGGGAGCTGAAGCTTTCTTT. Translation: CASSPGLPGAEAFF.

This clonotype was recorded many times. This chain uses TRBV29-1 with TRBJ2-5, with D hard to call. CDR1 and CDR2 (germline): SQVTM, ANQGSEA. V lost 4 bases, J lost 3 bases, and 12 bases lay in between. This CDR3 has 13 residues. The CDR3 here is CSVVTGPKETQYF. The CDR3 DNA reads TGCAGCGTTGTAACCGGCCCAAAAGAGACCCAGTACTTC.

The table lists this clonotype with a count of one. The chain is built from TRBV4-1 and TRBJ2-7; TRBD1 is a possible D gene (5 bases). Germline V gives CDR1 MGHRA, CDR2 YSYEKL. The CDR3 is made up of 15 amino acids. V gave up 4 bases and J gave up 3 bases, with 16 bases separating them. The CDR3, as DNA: TGCGCCAGCAGCCGAGATTGGCAGGGATACTACGAGCAGTACTTC. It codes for CASSRDWQGYYEQYF.